This TCR beta chain appears in the sequencing data of a study of cytomegalovirus exposure and HLA in healthy donors. Whole-study findings and limits: Investigators reported about 160 TCR beta chains as tied to cytomegalovirus. Rare TCR sequences predominated, though certain public TCRs were found in many donors.

By its share, this clone is medium-sized. Antigen specificity is unknown. Germline V lookup: CDR1 MNHEY, CDR2 SMNVEV (reference sequence). V was clipped by 2 bases and J by 6 bases, with 14 bases between them. The CDR3 runs 14 residues. PCR involved 60 Vbeta and 13 Jbeta primers. Profiling relied on immunoSEQ multiplex PCR, and the TCRdb table lists in-frame clones only, not all of them. Found here are 76,000 or so clones, around 72% of them singletons; the top ten hold around 16%. Donors sampled were nominally healthy, though unrecorded immune exposures were likely. This TCR was recovered from a woman aged 40 to 55 in good health and CMV-seropositive. Input material: PBMCs. V gene TRBV27 combines with J gene TRBJ2-7; perhaps TRBD1 as D (6 bases). The CDR3 loop is CASSLASGVSEQYF. The CDR3 coding sequence is TGTGCCAGCAGTTTAGCGTCAGGGGTTAGCGAGCAGTACTTC.